This TCR beta chain was identified during a study of blood T cells in healthy people across ages (dated by TCRdb to between 2015 and 2017). With respect to the entire study: Template switching captured roughly one uniquely barcoded TCR beta cDNA molecule per two T cells in model experiments. To avoid experimental bias, donors of different ages were randomly spread across the sequencing lanes. The study measured age-related changes in TCR beta repertoire diversity using deep sequencing normalized with unique cDNA molecular identifiers. Using the same blood draw, the study looked at two additional independent replicas of 1 million unique cDNA reads for two donors, one aged 18 to 30 and the other aged 80 or older. The donors were divided into four age groups: young (average around 17 years), middle-aged (approximately 39), aged (approximately 59) and long-lived (nearly 85).

Library generation was performed with 5' RACE. The instrument was an Illumina HiSeq 2500. A second PCR of roughly 6 to 11 cycles was run with a J-beta primer mix and a sample-barcoded 5' primer. A template-switch 5' adaptor carrying 12 random nucleotides introduced a unique molecular identifier onto each TCR beta cDNA molecule. At least 2.5 million CDR3-containing paired-end reads were obtained from each sample. All of the RNA was converted into first-strand cDNA using the Mint cDNA synthesis kit, with a TRBC-specific oligonucleotide serving as the primer. After uracil-DNA glycosylase treatment, a first 18-cycle PCR used universal primers M1SS and BC2_uni_R on all cDNA. Processing in the source paper ran as follows. For normalization, 1 million high-quality reads, each with a distinct molecular identifier, were randomly selected from each sample. Reads sharing molecular identifiers were discarded rather than binned into consensus sequences. MiTCR, with a Q25 quality threshold and the strictest error-elimination algorithm, was used for CDR3 identification, clonotype clustering and error correction. A nonparametric unseen species model with Euler transformation was used to estimate a lower bound on total TCR beta diversity. Clones were called with MiXCR by TCRdb after fastp trimmed the public reads at Q25, and only in-frame beta chains were retained. Rows with a matching CDR3 protein are joined into one entry that keeps the most common DNA and genes. The V and J calls follow TCRdb's processing rather than the paper's. For this sample there are approximately 820,000 distinct CDR3 sequences; under 45% appear just once. Of the sample, around 21% falls within the top ten clones.

There are many counts of this clonotype. The antigen it recognizes is unknown. Base-call qualities are not available, and no considerably larger clone is one nucleotide away. Systemically healthy Caucasian individuals from Russia, around 38 in total and aged roughly 6 to 100 years, were included as donors. About 10 milliliters of peripheral blood were drawn from each donor into EDTA-treated Vacutainer tubes. Ficoll-Paque density-gradient centrifugation was used to isolate PBMCs, with at least 6.5 million obtained per sample. Trizol reagent was used to extract total RNA from the PBMCs, yielding at least 5 micrograms per sample. For every donor, an aliquot of PBMCs went through flow cytometry to measure the percentages of naive CD45RAhigh/CD27high T cells. From the cysteine through the phenylalanine, the CDR3 covers 14 amino acids. CDR3 DNA is the only sequence kept; it has 42 bases, read in frame from the first base. The junction shows trimming of 6 bases on V and 1 base on J, plus 11 bases between the germline ends. CDR1 and CDR2 are drawn from the germline V gene (reference sequence): SEHNR, FQNEAQ.

Results and caveats for the whole study, not just this receptor: Because donor CMV infection status was unknown, age-related changes in expanded clonotypes were potentially confounded. Conclusive comparison of naive and antigen-experienced compartments was prevented by the profiling of bulk unsorted PBMCs. Compared with the aged group, the long-lived group had more naive CD4+ T cells, fewer expanded clones and increased TCR diversity, a pattern suggesting age selection. There was a strong correlation between observed TCR beta diversity and the percentage of naive T cells measured by flow cytometry. As age increased, observed TCR beta diversity per million T cells dropped in a roughly linear way, and a significant reduction was already evident by age 40. Estimates of total diversity based on one million sequenced T cells were considered lower bounds and underestimates.

The sample comprised blood. The sequence came from a man between 60 and 75 years old in good health. Recombination linked TRBV7-9 to TRBJ2-3; TRBD1 might be the D gene, on 5 matching bases. The bases are TGTGCCAGCAGAAGAACACAGGGCACAGATACGCAGTATTTT. The resulting protein is CASRRTQGTDTQYF.